These 29 T cell receptor beta chains share one sample of origin, sequenced in a study of blood T cell repertoires in COVID-19. Assay: immunoSEQ multiplex PCR; the TCRdb copy retains only in-frame clones and omits some. The sample gives about 99,000 clones, nearly 90% of which show up once; roughly 3% is in the top ten. Specimen: peripheral blood. These receptors were taken from a man aged 45-65 years in a cohort sampled during active COVID-19.

V usage is TRBV27 and J usage is TRBJ2-7, with 7 bases fitting TRBD2. The CDR3 is made up of 17 amino acids. Germline lookup yields CDR1 MNHEY and CDR2 SMNVEV (reference sequence). Trimming at V came to 2 bases and at J to 0 bases, leaving 10 bases not matched to a gene. CDR3 region: CASSLRAAGVSSYEQYF. The DNA for the CDR3 is TGTGCCAGCAGTTTACGTGCGGCGGGGGTTAGCTCCTACGAGCAGTACTTC.

The CDR3 DNA is TGTGCCAGCAGCCAAGATCAGGGGGACGGGGAGCTGTTTTTT. As protein: CASSQDQGDGELFF. The chain couples TRBV3-1 (or the pseudogene TRBV3-2) to TRBJ2-2; 7 bases are shared with TRBD1. The V gene end was trimmed by 0 bases and the J gene end by 7 bases; junction bases not matched to a gene: 2. This CDR3 has 14 amino acids. Per germline, CDR1 LGHDT and CDR2 YNNKEL (reference sequence).

The V gene is TRBV11-3, the J gene TRBJ1-6; TRBD1 is a possible D gene (6 bases). Looked up from germline, CDR1 is SGHNT and CDR2 is YENEEA. The CDR3 is 15 amino acids. Trimming took off 6 bases at V and 9 bases at J, with 18 bases between the two ends. This CDR3 reads CASSQGREKRSPLHF. The CDR3 DNA is TGTGCCAGCAGTCAGGGGCGGGAGAAACGTTCACCCCTCCACTTT.

The chain carries TRBV5-6 and TRBJ1-6; TRBD1 aligns across 8 bases. CDR3 size: 15 residues. Germline loops: CDR1 SGHDT, CDR2 YYEEEE. Trimming at V came to 4 bases and at J to 7 bases, leaving 7 bases not matched to a gene. This CDR3 reads CASSRQDRANSPLHF. CDR3 DNA: TGTGCCAGCAGCCGACAGGACAGGGCGAATTCACCCCTCCACTTT.

This chain uses TRBV20-1 with TRBJ1-5; tentative D call: TRBD1 (6 bases). Looked up from germline, CDR1 is DFQATT and CDR2 is SNEGSKA (reference sequence). The CDR3 consists of 14 residues. V gave up 3 bases and J gave up 6 bases, with 15 bases separating them. The CDR3 DNA reads as TGCAGTGCTAGTGAGGGCTGGGGGCGTCAGCCCCAGCATTTT. Protein sequence: CSASEGWGRQPQHF.

This clone was picked up a small number of times. The chain uses TRBV7-2 and TRBJ2-2; D may be TRBD2 (5 bases). Germline CDR1 and CDR2: SGHTA and FQGNSA. The length of the CDR3 is 14 residues. Trimming stripped 6 bases from V and 6 bases from J, with 14 bases between. For the CDR3, the DNA is TGTGCCAGCAGTTACCGAACTAGTCCCGGGGAGCTGTTTTTT. Protein product: CASSYRTSPGELFF.

This clone has just one count. V is TRBV7-2 and J is TRBJ1-2; possibly TRBD1 for D (6 bases). The germline gives CDR1 SGHTA, CDR2 FQGNSA. V lost 5 bases to trimming and J lost 6 bases, with 13 bases between them. CDR3 length: 13 amino acids. The CDR3: CASSLQGYDGYTF. The CDR3 nucleotides read TGTGCCAGCAGCCTACAGGGTTACGATGGCTACACCTTC. Filled out from reference TRBV7-2 and TRBJ1-2, the complete variable domain reads GAGVSQSPSNKVTEKGKDVELRCDPISGHTALYWYRQSLGQGLEFLIYFQGNSAPDKSGLPSDRFSAERTGGSVSTLTIQRTQQEDSAVYLCASSLQGYDGYTFGSGTRLTVV.

Regarding this clone: This same CDR3 is encoded by further DNA sequences in the sample. The chain carries TRBV12-3 or TRBV12-4 and TRBJ1-2; weak D call: TRBD1 (5 bases). The ends were cut back, 3 bases at V and 5 bases at J, with 7 bases in the middle. The CDR3 extends over 12 amino acids. CDR3 sequence: CASSFGGYGYTF. CDR3 bases: TGTGCCAGCAGTTTCGGGGGGTATGGCTACACCTTC.

The gene calls are TRBV6-1 and TRBJ2-1, with 7 bases aligning to TRBD1. The CDR3 spans 17 residues. The germline V gene has CDR1 MNHNS and CDR2 SASEGT. J lost 0 bases, V lost 0 bases, and 5 bases had no gene match. The CDR3 is CASSEAPTGNSYNEQFF. The CDR3 nucleotides are TGTGCCAGCAGTGAAGCCCCGACAGGGAACTCCTACAATGAGCAGTTCTTC.

The chain recombines TRBV19 with TRBJ2-1, with D possibly being TRBD2 (5 bases). CDR1 is LNHDA, CDR2 SQIVND, per germline (reference sequence). V was pared by 7 bases and J by 1 base, with 17 bases between. The CDR3 is 16 residues long. The CDR3 DNA reads as TGTGCCAGTATGTCTGGTGCGCGACTATCCTACAATGAGCAGTTCTTC. This translates into CASMSGARLSYNEQFF.

This clone was counted a few times. The chain combines TRBV4-1 with TRBJ2-2; D uncertain. The CDR3 contains 15 residues. Germline V gene data show CDR1 as MGHRA and CDR2 as YSYEKL. V lost 0 bases and J lost 2, with 7 bases in between. The CDR3 nucleotides are TGCGCCAGCAGCCAAGATCTAGTAAACACCGGGGAGCTGTTTTTT. Amino acids: CASSQDLVNTGELFF.

The V gene is TRBV5-8, the J gene TRBJ2-5; D is unresolved. V dropped 0 bases and J dropped 5 bases, with 2 bases sitting between them. Germline CDR1 is SGHTS and CDR2 is YDEGEE. This CDR3 region has 11 residues. CDR3 sequence (DNA): TGTGCCAGCAGCTTGGCGGAGACCCAGTACTTC. It is translated as CASSLAETQYF. Drawing the rest from reference TRBV5-8 and TRBJ2-5, the complete variable domain is EAGVTQSPTHLIKTRGQQATLRCSPISGHTSVYWYQQALGLGLQFLLWYDEGEERNRGNFPPRFSGRQFPNYSSELNVNALELEDSALYLCASSLAETQYFGPGTRLLVL.

The genes are TRBV4-2 and TRBJ2-1, with 11 bases matching TRBD1. CDR3 size: 15 residues. J lost 7 bases, V lost 1 base, and 3 bases had no gene match. Germline lookup yields CDR1 LGHNA and CDR2 YNFKEQ. CDR3 region: CASSQGTGGLNEQFF. The CDR3 DNA reads TGTGCCAGCAGCCAAGGGACAGGGGGCTTAAATGAGCAGTTCTTC.

J is TRBJ2-1 and V is TRBV7-9, with TRBD2 matching over 12 bases. V dropped 4 bases and J dropped 0; count of bases not matched to a gene: 7. CDR3 size: 18 residues. In germline, CDR1 is SEHNR, CDR2 FQNEAQ (reference sequence). The CDR3 region has the DNA TGTGCCAGCAGCTCTCTAGCGGGGGGGAAAAGCTCCTACAATGAGCAGTTCTTC. Residues: CASSSLAGGKSSYNEQFF.

The V call is TRBV5-1, the J call TRBJ2-2; D might be TRBD2 (5 bases). The CDR3 extends over 16 amino acids. Germline CDR1 and CDR2: SGHRS and YFSETQ. Trimming removed 4 bases from V and 5 bases from J, with 18 bases in between. In DNA, the CDR3 is TGCGCCAGCAGCCCCGCGGGCCTTCGAGGGACCGGGGAGCTGTTTTTT. Protein: CASSPAGLRGTGELFF.

This clone appeared a single time. V gene TRBV5-4 combines with J gene TRBJ1-6; TRBD1 agrees at 7 bases. This CDR3 comprises 14 residues. Germline V gene sequence: CDR1 SGHNT, CDR2 YYREEE (reference sequence). J gave up 10 bases and V 3 bases, and 7 bases lay outside the gene matches. CDR3 in DNA: TGTGCCAGCAGCTCGTGGACAGGAAGATCACCCCTCCACTTT. Its translation is CASSSWTGRSPLHF. The variable domain in full, completed from reference TRBV5-4 and TRBJ1-6, reads ETGVTQSPTHLIKTRGQQVTLRCSSQSGHNTVSWYQQALGQGPQFIFQYYREEENGRGNFPPRFSGLQFPNYSSELNVNALELDDSALYLCASSSWTGRSPLHFGNGTRLTVT.

This clone was counted a single time. The chain has TRBV9 and TRBJ2-1; a possible D gene is TRBD1 (5 bases). CDR3 size: 13 residues. Germline loops: CDR1 SGDLS, CDR2 YYNGEE. Trimming took off 0 bases at V and 6 bases at J, with 7 bases between the two ends. CDR3 coding DNA: TGTGCCAGCAGCGTAGGACAGAGCAATGAGCAGTTCTTC. Translation: CASSVGQSNEQFF.

The V and J genes are TRBV15 and TRBJ2-1, with 8 nucleotides matching TRBD2. This CDR3 comprises 15 residues. Trimming cost V 0 bases and J 4 bases; bases outside gene matches: 2. Germline assignment: CDR1 LNHNV and CDR2 YYDKDF (reference sequence). In DNA form, the CDR3 reads TGTGCCACCAGCAGAGATCGGGGGGGTTACAATGAGCAGTTCTTC. It yields the protein CATSRDRGGYNEQFF.

The chain couples TRBV18 to TRBJ2-5; 9 bases line up with TRBD2. The CDR3 loop spans 17 amino acids. With V trimmed by 4 bases and J by 5 bases, 14 bases remained unmatched. CDR1 is KGHSH, CDR2 LQKENI, per germline. In DNA form, the CDR3 reads TGTGCCAGCTCACGATTGACTAGCGGCGCTCCCGGGGAGACCCAGTACTTC. This sequence encodes CASSRLTSGAPGETQYF.

The gene calls are TRBV11-3 and TRBJ2-1; 10 nucleotides line up with TRBD2. Germline V gene sequence: CDR1 SGHNT, CDR2 YENEEA. J gave up 3 bases and V 5 bases, and 7 bases lay outside the gene matches. The CDR3 covers 16 residues. The CDR3 coding sequence is TGTGCCAGCAGCCGGAGGGCTAGCGGGGGCTACAATGAGCAGTTCTTC. Residues: CASSRRASGGYNEQFF.

J is TRBJ1-2 and V is TRBV3-1 (or the pseudogene TRBV3-2), with D possibly matching TRBD1 (5 bases). Trimming left V 3 bases short and J 7 bases short, with 9 bases between. Germline V CDR1 and CDR2: LGHDT, YNNKEL (reference sequence). The CDR3 has 12 amino acids. In DNA form, the CDR3 reads TGTGCCAGCAGCCACCTCGGGGGTGGCTACACCTTC. Translated: CASSHLGGGYTF.

This clone was seen a single time. The CDR3 DNA is TGTGCCAGCAGCTTAGCGAGTGGGGCAGCCAGCTCCTATAATTCACCCCTCCACTTT. It encodes CASSLASGAASSYNSPLHF. The rearrangement uses TRBV7-2 and TRBJ1-6, with a possible D match to TRBD1 (5 bases). Germline values: CDR1 SGHTA, CDR2 FQGNSA. The CDR3 contains 19 residues. Trimming removed 0 bases at V and 0 bases at J, with 15 bases between.

This clone was detected a few times. The chain uses TRBV4-3 and TRBJ2-7; the match to TRBD1 covers 8 bases. CDR1 is LGHNA and CDR2 is YSLEER in the germline V gene. The CDR3 consists of 16 residues. V dropped 3 bases and J dropped 4; count of bases not matched to a gene: 11. The CDR3 DNA follows: TGCGCCAGCAGCCAGTCTGCGGCAGGGGGCAGGTACGAGCAGTACTTC. It yields the protein CASSQSAAGGRYEQYF.

The chain carries TRBV7-9 and TRBJ2-3; D is possibly TRBD2 (5 bases). V lost 1 base, J lost 2 bases, and 10 bases lay in between. The CDR3 length is 15 residues. Germline CDR1 and CDR2: SEHNR and FQNEAQ (reference sequence). In DNA, the CDR3 is TGTGCCAGCAGCTTAGGAGGGAGCTACACAGATACGCAGTATTTT. It codes for CASSLGGSYTDTQYF.

The V gene is TRBV28, the J gene TRBJ1-2, with a tentative D call TRBD1 (5 bases). The CDR3 length is 12 residues. The V end was cut by 4 bases, the J end by 8 bases, with 11 bases between. Germline CDR1 reads MDHEN; CDR2 reads SYDVKM. The CDR3 nucleotides are TGTGCCAGCAGTTCCGGGGGAGTAGGCTACACCTTC. Translating gives CASSSGGVGYTF.

This chain links TRBV19 with TRBJ2-3; 7 nucleotides agree with TRBD2. Germline values: CDR1 LNHDA, CDR2 SQIVND (reference sequence). This CDR3 spans 15 amino acids. J gave up 2 bases and V 3 bases, and 5 bases lay outside the gene matches. The CDR3 spells CASSIQAGTTDTQYF. For the CDR3, the DNA is TGTGCCAGTAGTATTCAAGCGGGGACCACAGATACGCAGTATTTT. The full variable domain, with the rest looked up from reference TRBV19 and TRBJ2-3, is DGGITQSPKYLFRKEGQNVTLSCEQNLNHDAMYWYRQDPGQGLRLIYYSQIVNDFQKGDIAEGYSVSREKKESFPLTVTSAQKNPTAFYLCASSIQAGTTDTQYFGPGTRLTVL.

The V gene is TRBV4-2, the J gene TRBJ2-2; D might be TRBD2 (5 bases). Germline V gene lookup returns CDR1 LGHNA and CDR2 YNFKEQ. The CDR3 is 18 amino acids. Deletions cut 4 bases from V and 0 bases from J, with 18 bases between. The DNA of the CDR3 is TGTGCCAGCAGCCCCACTCCCCTGTCGCGGGCGAACACCGGGGAGCTGTTTTTT. Amino acids: CASSPTPLSRANTGELFF.

The chain couples TRBV6-5 to TRBJ2-7; D is possibly TRBD2 (6 bases). V was shortened by 6 bases and J by 3 bases, with 15 bases between the two germline ends. CDR1 and CDR2 from the germline V gene are MNHEY and SVGAGI. The CDR3 is 14 residues long. Here the CDR3 reads CASRNFPGLYEQYF. The CDR3 nucleotides are TGTGCCAGCAGAAACTTCCCGGGACTCTACGAGCAGTACTTC.

V gene TRBV21-1 combines with J gene TRBJ2-7; the table's D call TRBD2 went unverified against the DNA. TRBV21-1 is a pseudogene segment. This CDR3 contains 17 residues. CDR3 nucleotide sequence: TGTGCCAGCAGCAACGCCCGACCGGGACTGAGGAACTACGAGCAGTACTTC. Protein sequence: CASSNARPGLRNYEQYF.